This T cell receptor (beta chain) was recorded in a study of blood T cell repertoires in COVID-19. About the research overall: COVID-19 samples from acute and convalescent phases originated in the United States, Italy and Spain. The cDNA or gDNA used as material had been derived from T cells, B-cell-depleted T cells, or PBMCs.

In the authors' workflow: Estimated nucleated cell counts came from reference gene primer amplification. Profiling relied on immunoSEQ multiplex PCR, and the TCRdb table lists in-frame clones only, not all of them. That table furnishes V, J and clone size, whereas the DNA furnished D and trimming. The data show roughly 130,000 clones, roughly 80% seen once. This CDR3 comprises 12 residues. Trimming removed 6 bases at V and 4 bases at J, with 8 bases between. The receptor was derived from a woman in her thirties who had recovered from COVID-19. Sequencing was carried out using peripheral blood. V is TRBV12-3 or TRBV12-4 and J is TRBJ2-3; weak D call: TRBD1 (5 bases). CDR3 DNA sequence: TGTGCCAGCAGCCAGGGCTCAGATACGCAGTATTTT. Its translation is CASSQGSDTQYF.